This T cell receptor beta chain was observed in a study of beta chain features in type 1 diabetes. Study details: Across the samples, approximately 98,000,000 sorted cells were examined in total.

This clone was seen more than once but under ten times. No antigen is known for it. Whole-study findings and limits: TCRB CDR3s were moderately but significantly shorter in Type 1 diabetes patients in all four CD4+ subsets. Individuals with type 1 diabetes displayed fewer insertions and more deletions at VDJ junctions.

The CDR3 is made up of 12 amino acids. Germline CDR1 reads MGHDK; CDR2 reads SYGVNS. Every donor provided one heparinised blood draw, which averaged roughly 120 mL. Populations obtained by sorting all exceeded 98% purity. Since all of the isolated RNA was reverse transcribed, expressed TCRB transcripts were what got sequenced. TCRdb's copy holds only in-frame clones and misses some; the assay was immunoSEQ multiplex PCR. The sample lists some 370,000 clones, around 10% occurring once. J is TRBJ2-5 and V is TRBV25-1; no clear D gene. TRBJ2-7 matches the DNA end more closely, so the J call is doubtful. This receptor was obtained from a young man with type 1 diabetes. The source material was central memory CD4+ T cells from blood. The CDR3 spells CASSVRGFEQYF. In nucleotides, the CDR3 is TGTGCCAGCAGTGTTCGTGGTTTCGAGCAGTACTTC.